This T cell receptor (beta chain) derives from a study of T cell repertoires in cytomegalovirus infection. Across the study: An indication of both CMV infection and matching HLA type came from public TCR beta signatures. Regarding the study as a whole: Identification of carriers of CMV plus the relevant HLA was achieved through cumulative public TCR beta family frequency.

This clonotype was seen at least ten times. Its antigen is not known. MiXCR, applied by TCRdb to the reads, yields one record per CDR3 protein. The sample holds about 260,000 distinct CDR3 sequences, approximately 10% seen once. The CDR3 covers 15 residues. V was trimmed by 0 bases and J by 5 bases, leaving 10 bases between them. Germline-derived CDR1 and CDR2 are MGHRA and YSYEKL. Sequenced input: PBMCs. This clonotype was obtained from a human donor in good health (CMV status not recorded). Some clones in this sample may be carry-over from other donors' samples. This chain connects TRBV4-1 to TRBJ1-4; no clear D. CDR3 nucleotide sequence: TGCGCCAGCAGCCAAGATATCAGGCAGAATGAAAAACTGTTTTTT. Its translation: CASSQDIRQNEKLFF.